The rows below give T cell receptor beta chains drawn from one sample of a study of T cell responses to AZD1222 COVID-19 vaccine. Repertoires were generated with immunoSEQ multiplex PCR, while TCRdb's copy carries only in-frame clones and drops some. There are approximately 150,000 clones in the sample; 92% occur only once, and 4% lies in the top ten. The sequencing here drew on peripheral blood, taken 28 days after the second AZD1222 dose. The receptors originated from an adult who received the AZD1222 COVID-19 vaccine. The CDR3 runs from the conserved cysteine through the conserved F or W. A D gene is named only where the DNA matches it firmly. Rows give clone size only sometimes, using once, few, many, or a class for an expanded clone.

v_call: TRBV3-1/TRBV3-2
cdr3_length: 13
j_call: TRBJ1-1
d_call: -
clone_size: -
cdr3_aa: CASTDPPRTEAFF
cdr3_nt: TGTGCCAGCACCGACCCCCCTAGGACTGAAGCTTTCTTT

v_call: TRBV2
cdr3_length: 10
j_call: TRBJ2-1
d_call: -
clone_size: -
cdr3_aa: CASSEYEQFF
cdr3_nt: TGTGCCAGCAGTGAGTATGAGCAGTTCTTC

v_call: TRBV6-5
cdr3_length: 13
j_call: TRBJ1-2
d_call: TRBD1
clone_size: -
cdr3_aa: CASSYSGTGGYTF
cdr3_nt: TGTGCCAGCAGTTACTCGGGGACAGGAGGCTACACCTTC

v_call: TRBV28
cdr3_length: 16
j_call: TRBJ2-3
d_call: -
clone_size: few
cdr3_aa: CASSSPGQGRADTQYF
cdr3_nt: TGTGCCAGCAGTTCCCCCGGTCAGGGGAGGGCAGATACGCAGTATTTT

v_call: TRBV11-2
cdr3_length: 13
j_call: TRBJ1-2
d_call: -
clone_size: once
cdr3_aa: CASSPIVKYGYTF
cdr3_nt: TGTGCCAGCAGTCCAATAGTAAAGTATGGCTACACCTTC

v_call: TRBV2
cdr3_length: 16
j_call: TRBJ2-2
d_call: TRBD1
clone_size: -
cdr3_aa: CASSIRQGGTTGELFF
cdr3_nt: TGTGCCAGCAGTATCCGACAGGGTGGAACGACCGGGGAGCTGTTTTTT

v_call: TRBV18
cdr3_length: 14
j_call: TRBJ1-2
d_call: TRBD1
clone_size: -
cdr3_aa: CASSPYEGAYGYTF
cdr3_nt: TGTGCCAGCTCACCATATGAGGGGGCCTATGGCTACACCTTC

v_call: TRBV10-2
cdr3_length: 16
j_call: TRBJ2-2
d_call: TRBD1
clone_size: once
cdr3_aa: CASSESRDRGTGELFF
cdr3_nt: TGCGCCAGCAGTGAATCCCGGGACAGGGGCACCGGGGAGCTGTTTTTT

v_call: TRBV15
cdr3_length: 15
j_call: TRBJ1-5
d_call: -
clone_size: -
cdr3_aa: CATSRGGSLNQPQHF
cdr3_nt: TGTGCCACCAGCAGGGGTGGGTCGCTCAATCAGCCCCAGCATTTT

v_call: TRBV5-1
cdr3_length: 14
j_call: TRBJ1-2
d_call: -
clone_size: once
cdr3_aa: CASSQIGADYGYTF
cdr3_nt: TGCGCCAGCAGTCAAATTGGGGCGGACTATGGCTACACCTTC

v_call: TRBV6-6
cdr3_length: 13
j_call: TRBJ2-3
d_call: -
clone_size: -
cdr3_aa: CASSYPGVDTQYF
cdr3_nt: TGTGCCAGCAGTTACCCCGGGGTAGATACGCAGTATTTT

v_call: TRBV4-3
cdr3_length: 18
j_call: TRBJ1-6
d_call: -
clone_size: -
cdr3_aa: CASSQALAASSYNSPLHF
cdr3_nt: TGCGCCAGCAGCCAAGCCCTGGCGGCAAGCTCCTATAATTCACCCCTCCACTTT

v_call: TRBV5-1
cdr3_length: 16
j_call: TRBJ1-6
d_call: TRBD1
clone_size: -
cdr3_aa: CASSLGQGSYNSPLHF
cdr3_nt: TGCGCCAGCAGCTTGGGACAGGGCTCCTATAATTCACCCCTCCACTTT

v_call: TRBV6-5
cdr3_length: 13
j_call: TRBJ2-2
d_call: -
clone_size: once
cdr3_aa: CASSLLNTGELFF
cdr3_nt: TGTGCCAGCAGTCTCTTAAACACCGGGGAGCTGTTTTTT

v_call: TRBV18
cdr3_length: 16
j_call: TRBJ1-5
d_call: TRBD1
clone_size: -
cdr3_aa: CASSPNSGQGAQPQHF
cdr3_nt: TGTGCCAGCTCACCAAACTCCGGACAGGGTGCTCAGCCCCAGCATTTT

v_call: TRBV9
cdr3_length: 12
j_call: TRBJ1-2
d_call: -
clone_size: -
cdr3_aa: CASSVGGDGYTF
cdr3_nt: TGTGCCAGCAGCGTAGGCGGGGATGGCTACACCTTC

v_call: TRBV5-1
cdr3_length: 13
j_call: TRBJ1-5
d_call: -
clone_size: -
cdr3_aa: CASSFFGNQPQHF
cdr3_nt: TGCGCCAGCAGCTTCTTTGGCAATCAGCCCCAGCATTTT

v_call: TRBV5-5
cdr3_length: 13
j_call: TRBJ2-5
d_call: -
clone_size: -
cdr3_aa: CASSRGSAETQYF
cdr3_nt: TGTGCCAGCAGCCGGGGGTCGGCGGAGACCCAGTACTTC

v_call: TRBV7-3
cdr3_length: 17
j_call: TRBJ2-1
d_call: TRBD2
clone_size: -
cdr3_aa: CASSLKPPSGRGGSKFF
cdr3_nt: TGTGCCAGCAGCTTAAAACCCCCCAGCGGGAGGGGGGGTTCGAAGTTCTTC

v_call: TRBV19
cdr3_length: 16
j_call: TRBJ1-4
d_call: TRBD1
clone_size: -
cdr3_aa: CASSPRQGAKNEKLFF
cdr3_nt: TGTGCCAGTAGCCCACGACAGGGGGCAAAGAATGAAAAACTGTTTTTT

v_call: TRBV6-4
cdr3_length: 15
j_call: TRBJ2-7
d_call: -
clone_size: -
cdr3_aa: CASSDHRVSSYEQYF
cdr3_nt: TGTGCCAGCAGTGACCACAGGGTGAGCTCCTACGAGCAGTACTTC

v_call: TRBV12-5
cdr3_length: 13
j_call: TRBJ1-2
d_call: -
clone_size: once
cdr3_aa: CASGLVRSGPGTF
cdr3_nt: TGTGCTAGTGGTTTGGTACGATCCGGGCCGGGTACCTTC

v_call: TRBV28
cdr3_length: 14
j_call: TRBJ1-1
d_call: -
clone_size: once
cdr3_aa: CASSRDQGNTEAFF
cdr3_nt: TGTGCCAGCAGTAGAGACCAGGGGAACACTGAAGCTTTCTTT

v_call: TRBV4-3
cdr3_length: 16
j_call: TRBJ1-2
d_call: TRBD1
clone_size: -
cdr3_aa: CASSPQLTGGDYGYTF
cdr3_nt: TGCGCCAGCAGCCCACAGCTAACAGGGGGCGACTATGGCTACACCTTC